This paragraph reports one TCR beta chain. Its antigen is currently unknown. Sequencing of DNA taken from cultured CD4+ T cells relied on the Oncomine TCR Beta short-read assay. TCRdb itself ran the PCR reads through MiXCR, one entry per CDR3 protein. The sample holds about 11,000 distinct CDR3 sequences; approximately 49% are singletons and the top ten take about 10%. This record belongs to a study of vaccination and CD4 T cells after COVID-19. Study background: Every participant had a vaccine, which was either BNT162b2 or mRNA-1273, given in two doses. Notes on the study in general: Recorded median SARS-CoV-2-reactive clonotype numbers increased from roughly 19 to 38 without reaching significance.

Treatment indicated: approximately nine-day PBMC culture with coronavirus spike peptide pools or control peptides (ViraFEST assay). In the ViraFEST assay, peptide-pool expansion preceded TCR sequencing of expanded clonotypes. The clonotype comes from a human donor who had recovered from COVID-19. Sequencing used CD4+ T cells from blood, cultured in vitro.

DNA for the CDR3: TGTGCCAGCAGTGAAGCGTCGAGGACAACCACGCAGTATTTT. Protein product: CASSEASRTTTQYF. V and J are TRBV6-1 and TRBJ2-3; D is possibly TRBD1 (5 bases). V lost 0 bases and J lost 9, with 13 bases in between. CDR1 and CDR2 from the germline V gene are MNHNS and SASEGT. The CDR3 is 14 residues long.